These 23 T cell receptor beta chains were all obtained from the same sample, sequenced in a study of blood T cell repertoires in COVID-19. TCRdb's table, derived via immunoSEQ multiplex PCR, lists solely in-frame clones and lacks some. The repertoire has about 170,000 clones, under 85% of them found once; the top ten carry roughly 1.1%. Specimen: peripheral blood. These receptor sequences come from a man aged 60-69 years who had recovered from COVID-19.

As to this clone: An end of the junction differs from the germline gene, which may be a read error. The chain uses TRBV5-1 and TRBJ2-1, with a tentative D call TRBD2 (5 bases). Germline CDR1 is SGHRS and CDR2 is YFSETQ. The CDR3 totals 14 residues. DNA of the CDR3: TGCGCCAGCAGCCCCTTCCTGGACTGGGAGAAGCGAGTCTTC. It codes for CASSPFLDWEKRVF.

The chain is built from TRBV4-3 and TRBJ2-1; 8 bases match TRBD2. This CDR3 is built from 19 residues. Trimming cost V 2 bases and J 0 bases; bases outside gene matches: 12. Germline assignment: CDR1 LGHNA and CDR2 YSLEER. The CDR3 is CASSQSFGGGSSSYNEQFF. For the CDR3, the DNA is TGCGCCAGCAGCCAATCTTTCGGCGGGGGGAGCTCCTCCTACAATGAGCAGTTCTTC.

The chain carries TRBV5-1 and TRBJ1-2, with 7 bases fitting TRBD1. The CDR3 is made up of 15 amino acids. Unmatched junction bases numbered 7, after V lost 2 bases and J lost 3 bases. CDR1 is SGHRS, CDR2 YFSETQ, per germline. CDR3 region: CASSFLVGGDYGYTF. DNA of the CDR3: TGCGCCAGCAGCTTCTTGGTAGGGGGCGACTATGGCTACACCTTC.

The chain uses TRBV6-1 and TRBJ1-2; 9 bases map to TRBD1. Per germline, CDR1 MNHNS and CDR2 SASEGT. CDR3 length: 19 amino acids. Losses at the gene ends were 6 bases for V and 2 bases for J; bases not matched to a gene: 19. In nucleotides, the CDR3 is TGTGCCAGCAGCGAATTACAGGGGGCTAAAGGAAGAGTCAACTATGGCTACACCTTC. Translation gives CASSELQGAKGRVNYGYTF.

DNA of the CDR3: TGTGCCAGCAGCGTAGTCTCTAGCGGGGGCGGGGAGCTGTTTTTT. It yields the protein CASSVVSSGGGELFF. V gene TRBV9 combines with J gene TRBJ2-2; TRBD2 matches at 10 bases. V shed 0 bases and J 7 bases; nucleotides not matched to a gene: 3. CDR1 is SGDLS, CDR2 YYNGEE, per germline. There are 15 residues in the CDR3.

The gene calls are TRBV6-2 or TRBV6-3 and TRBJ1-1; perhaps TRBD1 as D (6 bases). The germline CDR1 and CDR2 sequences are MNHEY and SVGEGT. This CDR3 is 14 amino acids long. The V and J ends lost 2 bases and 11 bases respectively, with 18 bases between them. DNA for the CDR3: TGTGCCAGCAGTTACGTTCCCCAGCAGGGGTCGGCTTTCTTT. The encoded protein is CASSYVPQQGSAFF.

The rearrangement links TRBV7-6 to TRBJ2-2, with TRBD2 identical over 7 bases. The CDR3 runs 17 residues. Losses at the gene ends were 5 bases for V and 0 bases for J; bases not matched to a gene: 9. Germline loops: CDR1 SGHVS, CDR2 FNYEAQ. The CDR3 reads CASSRLPGGTNTGELFF. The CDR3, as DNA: TGTGCCAGCAGCCGCCTCCCCGGGGGGACGAACACCGGGGAGCTGTTTTTT.

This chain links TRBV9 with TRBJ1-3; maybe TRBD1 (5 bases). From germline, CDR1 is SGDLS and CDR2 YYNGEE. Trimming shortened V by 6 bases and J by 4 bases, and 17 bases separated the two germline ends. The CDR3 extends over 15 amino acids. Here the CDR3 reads CASNKRGGDGNTIYF. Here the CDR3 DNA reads TGTGCCAGCAACAAACGGGGGGGTGACGGAAACACCATATATTTT.

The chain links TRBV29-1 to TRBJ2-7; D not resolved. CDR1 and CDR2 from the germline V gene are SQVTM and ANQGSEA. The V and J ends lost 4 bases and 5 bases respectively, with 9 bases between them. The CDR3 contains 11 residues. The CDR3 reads CSVAHSNEQYF. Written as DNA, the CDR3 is TGCAGCGTTGCACACAGCAACGAGCAGTACTTC.

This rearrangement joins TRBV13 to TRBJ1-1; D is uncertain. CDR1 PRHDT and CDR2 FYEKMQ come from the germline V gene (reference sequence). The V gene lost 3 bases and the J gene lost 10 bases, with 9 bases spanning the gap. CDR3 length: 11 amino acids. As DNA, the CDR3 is TGTGCCAGCAGCTTGAGGCTCGGAGCTTTCTTT. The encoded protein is CASSLRLGAFF.

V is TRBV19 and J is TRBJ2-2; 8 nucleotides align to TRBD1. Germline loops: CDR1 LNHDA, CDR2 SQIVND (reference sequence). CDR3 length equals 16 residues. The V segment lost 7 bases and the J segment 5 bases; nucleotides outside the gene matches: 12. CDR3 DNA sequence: TGTGCCAGTACCGGCCAGGGGGCGATGGGAACCGGGGAGCTGTTTTTT. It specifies CASTGQGAMGTGELFF.

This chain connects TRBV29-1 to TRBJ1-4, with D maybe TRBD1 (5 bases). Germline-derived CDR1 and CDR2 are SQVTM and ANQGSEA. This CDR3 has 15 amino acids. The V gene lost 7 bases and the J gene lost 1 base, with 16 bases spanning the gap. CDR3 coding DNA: TGCAGCGCAATTCTCTTCGGGGGAACTAATGAAAAACTGTTTTTT. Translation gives CSAILFGGTNEKLFF.

This CDR3 is CASSPRGDNNQPQHF. The CDR3 DNA follows: TGTGCCAGCAGCCCCCGGGGGGATAACAATCAGCCCCAGCATTTT. The genes are TRBV9 and TRBJ1-5; weak D call: TRBD1 (5 bases). The CDR3 runs to 15 residues. The V gene's germline CDR1 is SGDLS and CDR2 YYNGEE. Trimming stripped 4 bases from V and 3 bases from J, with 14 bases between.

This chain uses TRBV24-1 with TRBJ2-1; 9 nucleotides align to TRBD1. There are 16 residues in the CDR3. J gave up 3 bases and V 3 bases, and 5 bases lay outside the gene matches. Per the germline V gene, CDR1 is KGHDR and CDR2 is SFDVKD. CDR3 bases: TGTGCCACCAGTGATACCGGGACAGGGCTCTACAATGAGCAGTTCTTC. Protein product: CATSDTGTGLYNEQFF.

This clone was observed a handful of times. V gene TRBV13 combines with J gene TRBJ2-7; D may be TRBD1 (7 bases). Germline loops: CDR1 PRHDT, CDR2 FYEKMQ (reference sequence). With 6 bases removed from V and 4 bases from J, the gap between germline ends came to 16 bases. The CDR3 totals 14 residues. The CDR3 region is CASRWRGTAYEQYF. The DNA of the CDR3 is TGTGCCAGCAGATGGCGCGGGACAGCGTACGAGCAGTACTTC.

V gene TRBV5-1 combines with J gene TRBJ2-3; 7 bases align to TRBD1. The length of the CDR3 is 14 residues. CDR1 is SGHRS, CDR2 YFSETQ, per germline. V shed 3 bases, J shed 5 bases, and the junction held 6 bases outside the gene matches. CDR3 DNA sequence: TGCGCCAGCAGCTCGACAGGGTTGGGAGATACGCAGTATTTT. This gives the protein CASSSTGLGDTQYF.

In DNA, the CDR3 is TGTGCCAGCAGTCCGGGACTAGCGCTATACGAGCAGTACTTC. Its translation is CASSPGLALYEQYF. The chain is built from TRBV2 and TRBJ2-7; 10 bases fit TRBD2. This CDR3 is built from 14 residues. V shed 5 bases and J 4 bases; nucleotides not matched to a gene: 5. Germline V CDR1 and CDR2: SNHLY, FYNNEI. The entire variable domain, with the rest obtained from reference TRBV2 and TRBJ2-7, is as follows: EPEVTQTPSHQVTQMGQEVILRCVPISNHLYFYWYRQILGQKVEFLVSFYNNEISEKSEIFDDQFSVERPDGSNFTLKIRSTKLEDSAMYFCASSPGLALYEQYFGPGTRLTVT.

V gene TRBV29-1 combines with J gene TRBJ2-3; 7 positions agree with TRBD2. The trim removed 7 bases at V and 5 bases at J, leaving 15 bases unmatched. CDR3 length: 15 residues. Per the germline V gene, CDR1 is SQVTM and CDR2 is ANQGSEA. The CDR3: CSASQGGARVDTQYF. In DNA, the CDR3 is TGCAGCGCCTCCCAGGGAGGGGCTCGGGTAGATACGCAGTATTTT.

For the CDR3, the DNA is TGTGCCAGCAGTGAAGCGGGACAGGATGGGAGCACTGAAGCTTTCTTT. Its translation is CASSEAGQDGSTEAFF. J is TRBJ1-1 and V is TRBV6-1; TRBD1 agrees at 8 bases. J lost 4 bases, V lost 0 bases, and 7 bases had no gene match. CDR1 is MNHNS, CDR2 SASEGT, per germline. The CDR3 is made up of 16 amino acids.

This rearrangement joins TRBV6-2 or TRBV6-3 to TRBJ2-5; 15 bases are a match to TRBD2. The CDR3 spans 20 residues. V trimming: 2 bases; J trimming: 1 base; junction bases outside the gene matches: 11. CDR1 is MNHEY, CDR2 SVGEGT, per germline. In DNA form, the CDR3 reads TGTGCCAGCAGTTACCCGGGACTAGCGGGGGGCGCTCTATTCCAAGAGACCCAGTACTTC. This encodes CASSYPGLAGGALFQETQYF.

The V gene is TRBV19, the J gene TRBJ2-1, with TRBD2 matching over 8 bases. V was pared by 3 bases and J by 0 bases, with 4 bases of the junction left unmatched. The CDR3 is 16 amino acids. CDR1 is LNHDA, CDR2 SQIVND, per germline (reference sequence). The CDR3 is CASSIVAGRSYNEQFF. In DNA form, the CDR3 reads TGTGCCAGTAGTATCGTAGCGGGGCGCTCCTACAATGAGCAGTTCTTC.

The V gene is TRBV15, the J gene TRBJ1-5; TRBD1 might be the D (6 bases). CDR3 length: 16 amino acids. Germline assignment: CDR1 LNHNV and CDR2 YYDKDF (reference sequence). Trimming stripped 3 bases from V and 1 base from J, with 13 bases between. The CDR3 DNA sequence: TGTGCCACCAGCAGCTTACACAGGGTAAGCAATCAGCCCCAGCATTTT. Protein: CATSSLHRVSNQPQHF. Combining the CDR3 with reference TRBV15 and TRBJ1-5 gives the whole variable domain DAMVIQNPRYQVTQFGKPVTLSCSQTLNHNVMYWYQQKSSQAPKLLFHYYDKDFNNEADTPDNFQSRRPNTSFCFLDIRSPGLGDTAMYLCATSSLHRVSNQPQHFGDGTRLSIL.

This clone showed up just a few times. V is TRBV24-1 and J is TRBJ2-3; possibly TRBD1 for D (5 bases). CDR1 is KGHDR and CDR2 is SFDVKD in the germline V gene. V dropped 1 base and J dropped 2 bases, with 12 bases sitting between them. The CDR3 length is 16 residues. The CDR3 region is CATSDLRVGHTDTQYF. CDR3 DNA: TGTGCCACCAGTGATTTACGAGTCGGACACACAGATACGCAGTATTTT.